Here is one T cell receptor beta chain with its context. Its antigen is as yet unknown. V lost 2 bases to trimming and J lost 12 bases; unmatched junction nucleotides: 10. The CDR3 sequence is 14 residues long. Germline V lookup: CDR1 SGHTA, CDR2 FQGNSA. This specimen comes from a study of cytomegalovirus exposure and HLA in healthy donors. Notes on the study in general: A list of about 160 TCR beta chains associated with cytomegalovirus was given. Confirmation was obtained in vitro that three CMV-associated chains are specific for CMV antigens.

Clones were read by immunoSEQ multiplex PCR, and TCRdb kept only the in-frame ones, dropping some. The profile shows about 280,000 clones, approximately 83% of them singletons. Sequences were obtained from PBMCs. The gene calls are TRBV7-2 and TRBJ1-1, with 9 nucleotides matching TRBD1. The origin of this receptor is a woman between 18 and 29 years old in good health and CMV-seronegative. DNA for the CDR3: TGTGCCAGCAGCTTACAATGGACAGGGGCCGAAACTTTCTTT. Translation: CASSLQWTGAETFF. The full variable domain, completed using reference TRBV7-2 and TRBJ1-1, is GAGVSQSPSNKVTEKGKDVELRCDPISGHTALYWYRQSLGQGLEFLIYFQGNSAPDKSGLPSDRFSAERTGGSVSTLTIQRTQQEDSAVYLCASSLQWTGAETFFGQGTRLTVV.